This T cell receptor (beta chain) was identified in a study of patients and donors after allogeneic stem cell transplantation. TCRdb itself ran the RT-PCR reads through MiXCR, one entry per CDR3 protein. This sample has about 960,000 distinct CDR3 sequences, with around 17% found just once. This CDR3 is 15 amino acids long. CDR1 and CDR2 (germline): KGHSH, LQKENI. V was clipped by 2 bases and J by 4 bases; unmatched bases: 5. This TCR came from a human donor who was either an allogeneic HSCT recipient or a stem cell or donor lymphocyte infusion donor (not recorded which). It is not recorded whose cells these are; they may come from a transplant donor. Sequencing was carried out using blood, either unsorted or a sorted T cell fraction (not recorded which). The chain combines TRBV18 with TRBJ2-3; 8 bases line up with TRBD1. The DNA of the CDR3 is TGTGCCAGCTCACCAGGTGACAGGGGCGCAGATACGCAGTATTTT. This codes for CASSPGDRGADTQYF.